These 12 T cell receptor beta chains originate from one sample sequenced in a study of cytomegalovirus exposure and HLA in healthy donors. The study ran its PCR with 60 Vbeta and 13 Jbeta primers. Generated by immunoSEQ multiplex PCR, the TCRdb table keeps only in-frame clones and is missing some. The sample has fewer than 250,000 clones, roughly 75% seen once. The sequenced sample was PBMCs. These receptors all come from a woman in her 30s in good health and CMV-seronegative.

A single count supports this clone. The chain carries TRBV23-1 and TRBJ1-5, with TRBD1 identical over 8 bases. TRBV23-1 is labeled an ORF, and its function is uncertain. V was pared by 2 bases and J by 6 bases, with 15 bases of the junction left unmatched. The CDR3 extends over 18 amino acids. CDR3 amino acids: CASSQARWTGLFCQPQHF. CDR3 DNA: TGCGCCAGCAGTCAAGCAAGGTGGACAGGGCTTTTCTGTCAGCCCCAGCATTTT.

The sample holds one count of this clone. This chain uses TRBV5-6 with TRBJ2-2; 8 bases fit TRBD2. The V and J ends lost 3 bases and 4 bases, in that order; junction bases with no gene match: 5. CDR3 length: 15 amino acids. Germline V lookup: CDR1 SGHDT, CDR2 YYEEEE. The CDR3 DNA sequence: TGTGCCAGCAGCTCCACGGGGGGGGTCACCGGGGAGCTGTTTTTT. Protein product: CASSSTGGVTGELFF.

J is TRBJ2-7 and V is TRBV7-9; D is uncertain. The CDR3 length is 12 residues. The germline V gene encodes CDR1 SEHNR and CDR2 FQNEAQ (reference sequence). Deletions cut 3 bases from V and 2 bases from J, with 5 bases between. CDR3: CASSFSTYEQYF. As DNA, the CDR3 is TGTGCCAGCAGCTTTAGTACCTACGAGCAGTACTTC.

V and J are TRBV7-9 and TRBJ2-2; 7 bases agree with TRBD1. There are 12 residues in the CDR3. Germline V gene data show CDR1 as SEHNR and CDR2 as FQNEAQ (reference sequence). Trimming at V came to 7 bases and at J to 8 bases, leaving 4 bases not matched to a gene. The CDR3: CASISDRGELFF. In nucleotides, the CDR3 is TGTGCCAGCATCTCGGACAGGGGGGAGCTGTTTTTT.

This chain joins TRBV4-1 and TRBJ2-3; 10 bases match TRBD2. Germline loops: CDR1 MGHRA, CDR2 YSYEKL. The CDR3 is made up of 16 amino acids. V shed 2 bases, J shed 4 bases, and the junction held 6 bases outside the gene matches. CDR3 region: CASSQFTSGNPDTQYF. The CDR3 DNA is TGCGCCAGCAGCCAATTCACTAGCGGGAACCCAGATACGCAGTATTTT.

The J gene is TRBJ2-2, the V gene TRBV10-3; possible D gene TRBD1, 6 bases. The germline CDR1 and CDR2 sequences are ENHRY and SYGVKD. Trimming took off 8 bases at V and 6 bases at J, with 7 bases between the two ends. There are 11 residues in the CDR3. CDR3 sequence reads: CAIEGAGELFF. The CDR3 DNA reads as TGTGCCATCGAGGGGGCCGGGGAGCTGTTTTTT.

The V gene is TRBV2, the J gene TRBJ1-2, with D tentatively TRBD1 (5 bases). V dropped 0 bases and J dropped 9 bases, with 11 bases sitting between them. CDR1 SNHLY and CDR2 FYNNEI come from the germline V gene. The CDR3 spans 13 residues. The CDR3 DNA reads TGTGCCAGCAGTGAAGCGCTTCGACAGCGCTACACCTTC. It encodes CASSEALRQRYTF.

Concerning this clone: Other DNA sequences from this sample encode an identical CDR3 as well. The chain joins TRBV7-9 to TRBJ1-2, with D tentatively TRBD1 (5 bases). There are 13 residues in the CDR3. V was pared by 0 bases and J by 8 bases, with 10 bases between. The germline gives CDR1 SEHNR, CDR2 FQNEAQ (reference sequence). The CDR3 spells CASSLAGQGGYTF. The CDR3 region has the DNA TGTGCCAGCAGCTTAGCAGGGCAGGGAGGCTACACCTTC.

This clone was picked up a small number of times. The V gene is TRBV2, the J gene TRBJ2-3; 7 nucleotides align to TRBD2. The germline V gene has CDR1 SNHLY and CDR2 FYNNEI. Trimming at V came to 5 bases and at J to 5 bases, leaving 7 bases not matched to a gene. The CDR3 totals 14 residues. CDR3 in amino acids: CASSYIAGRDTQYF. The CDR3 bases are TGTGCCAGCAGTTATATAGCGGGTAGAGATACGCAGTATTTT.

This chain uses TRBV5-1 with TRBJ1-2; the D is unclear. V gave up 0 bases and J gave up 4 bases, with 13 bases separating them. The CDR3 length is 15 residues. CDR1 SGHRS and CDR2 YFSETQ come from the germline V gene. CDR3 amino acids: CASSLEGSVGYGYTF. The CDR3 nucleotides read TGCGCCAGCAGCTTGGAAGGGAGTGTGGGCTATGGCTACACCTTC. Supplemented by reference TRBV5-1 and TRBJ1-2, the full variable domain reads KAGVTQTPRYLIKTRGQQVTLSCSPISGHRSVSWYQQTPGQGLQFLFEYFSETQRNKGNFPGRFSGRQFSNSRSEMNVSTLELGDSALYLCASSLEGSVGYGYTFGSGTRLTVV.

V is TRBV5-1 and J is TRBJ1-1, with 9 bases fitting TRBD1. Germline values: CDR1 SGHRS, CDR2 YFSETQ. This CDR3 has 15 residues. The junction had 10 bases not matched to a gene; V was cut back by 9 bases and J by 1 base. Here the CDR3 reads CATRKTGGSNTEAFF. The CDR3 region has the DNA TGCGCCACCAGGAAGACAGGGGGGTCGAACACTGAAGCTTTCTTT.

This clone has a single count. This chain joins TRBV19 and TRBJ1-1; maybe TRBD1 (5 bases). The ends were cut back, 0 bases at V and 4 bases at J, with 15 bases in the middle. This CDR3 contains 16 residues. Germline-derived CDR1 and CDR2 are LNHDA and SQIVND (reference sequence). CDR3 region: CASSIDPTAGRTEAFF. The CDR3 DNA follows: TGTGCCAGTAGTATAGATCCCACGGCAGGGCGCACTGAAGCTTTCTTT.